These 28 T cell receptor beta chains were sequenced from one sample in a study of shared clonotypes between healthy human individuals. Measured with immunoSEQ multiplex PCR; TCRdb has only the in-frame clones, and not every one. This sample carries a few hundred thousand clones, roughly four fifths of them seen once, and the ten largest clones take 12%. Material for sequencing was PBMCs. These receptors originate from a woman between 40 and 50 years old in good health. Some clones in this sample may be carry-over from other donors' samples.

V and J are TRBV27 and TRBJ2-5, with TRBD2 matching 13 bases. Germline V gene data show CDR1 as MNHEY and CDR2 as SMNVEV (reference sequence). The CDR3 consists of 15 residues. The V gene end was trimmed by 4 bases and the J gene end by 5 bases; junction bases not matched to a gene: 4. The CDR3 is CASSYRLAGGETQYF. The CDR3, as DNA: TGTGCCAGCAGTTACCGACTAGCGGGAGGCGAGACCCAGTACTTC.

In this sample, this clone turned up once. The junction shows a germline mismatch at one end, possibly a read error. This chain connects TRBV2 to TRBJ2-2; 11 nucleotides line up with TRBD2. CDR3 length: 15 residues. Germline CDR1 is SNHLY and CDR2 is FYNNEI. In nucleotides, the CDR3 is TGTGCCAGCAGTGGGGTAGCGGGAGGGACCGGAGAGCTGTTTTTT. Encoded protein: CASSGVAGGTGELFF.

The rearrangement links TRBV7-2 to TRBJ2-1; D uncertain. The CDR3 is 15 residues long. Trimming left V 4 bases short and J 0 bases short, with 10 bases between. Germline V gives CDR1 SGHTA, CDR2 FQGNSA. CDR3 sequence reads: CASSSGESSYNEQFF. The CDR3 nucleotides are TGTGCCAGCAGCTCTGGAGAGAGCTCCTACAATGAGCAGTTCTTC.

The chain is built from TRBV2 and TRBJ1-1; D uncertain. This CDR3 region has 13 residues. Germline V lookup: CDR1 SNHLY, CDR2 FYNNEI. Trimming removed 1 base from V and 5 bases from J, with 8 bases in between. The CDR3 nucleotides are TGTGCCAGCAGTGAAGGCAGGATGACTGAAGCTTTCTTT. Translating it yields CASSEGRMTEAFF. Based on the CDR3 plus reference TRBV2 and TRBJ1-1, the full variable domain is EPEVTQTPSHQVTQMGQEVILRCVPISNHLYFYWYRQILGQKVEFLVSFYNNEISEKSEIFDDQFSVERPDGSNFTLKIRSTKLEDSAMYFCASSEGRMTEAFFGQGTRLTVV.

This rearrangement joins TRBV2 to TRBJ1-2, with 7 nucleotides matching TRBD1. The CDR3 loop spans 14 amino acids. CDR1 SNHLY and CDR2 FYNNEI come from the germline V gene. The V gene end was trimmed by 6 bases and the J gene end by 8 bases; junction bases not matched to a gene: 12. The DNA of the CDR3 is TGTGCCAGCAGAGCCGGGACAGAAACCCAAGGCTACACCTTC. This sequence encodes CASRAGTETQGYTF.

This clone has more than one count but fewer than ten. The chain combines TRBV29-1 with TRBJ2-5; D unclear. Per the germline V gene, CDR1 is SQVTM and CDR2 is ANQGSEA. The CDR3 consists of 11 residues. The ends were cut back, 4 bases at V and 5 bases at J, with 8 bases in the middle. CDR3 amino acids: CSVASSETQYF. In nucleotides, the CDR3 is TGCAGCGTTGCCTCTTCGGAGACCCAGTACTTC.

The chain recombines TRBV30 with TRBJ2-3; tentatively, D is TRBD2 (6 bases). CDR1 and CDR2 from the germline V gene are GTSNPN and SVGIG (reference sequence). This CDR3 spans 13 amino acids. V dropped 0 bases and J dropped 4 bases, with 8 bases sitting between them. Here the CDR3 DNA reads TGTGCCTGGAGTGTATGGGGGGCAGATACGCAGTATTTT. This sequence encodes CAWSVWGADTQYF.

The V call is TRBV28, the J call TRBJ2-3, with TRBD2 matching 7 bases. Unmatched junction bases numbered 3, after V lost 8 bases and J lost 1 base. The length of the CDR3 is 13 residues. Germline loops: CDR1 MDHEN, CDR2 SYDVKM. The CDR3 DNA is TGTGCCAGCCGCGGGAGTGGCACAGATACGCAGTATTTT. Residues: CASRGSGTDTQYF. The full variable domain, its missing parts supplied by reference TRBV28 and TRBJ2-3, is DVKVTQSSRYLVKRTGEKVFLECVQDMDHENMFWYRQDPGLGLRLIYFSYDVKMKEKGDIPEGYSVSREKKERFSLILESASTNQTSMYLCASRGSGTDTQYFGPGTRLTVL.

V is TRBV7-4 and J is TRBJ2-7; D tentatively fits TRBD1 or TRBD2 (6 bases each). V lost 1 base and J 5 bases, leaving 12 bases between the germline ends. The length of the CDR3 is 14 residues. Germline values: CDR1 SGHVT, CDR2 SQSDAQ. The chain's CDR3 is CASSLGGALNEQYF. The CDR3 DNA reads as TGTGCCAGCAGCTTAGGGGGGGCGCTCAACGAGCAGTACTTC. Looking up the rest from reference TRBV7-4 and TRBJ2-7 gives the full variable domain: GAGVSQSPRYKVAKRGRDVALRCDSISGHVTLYWYRQTLGQGSEVLTYSQSDAQRDKSGRPSGRFSAERPERSVSTLKIQRTEQGDSAVYLCASSLGGALNEQYFGPGTRLTVT.

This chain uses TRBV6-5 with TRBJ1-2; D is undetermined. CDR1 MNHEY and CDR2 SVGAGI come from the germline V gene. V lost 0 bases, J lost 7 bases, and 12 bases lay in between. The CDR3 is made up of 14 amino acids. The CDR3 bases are TGTGCCAGCAGTTACTCCGGGTGGGAACTTGGCTACACCTTC. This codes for CASSYSGWELGYTF.

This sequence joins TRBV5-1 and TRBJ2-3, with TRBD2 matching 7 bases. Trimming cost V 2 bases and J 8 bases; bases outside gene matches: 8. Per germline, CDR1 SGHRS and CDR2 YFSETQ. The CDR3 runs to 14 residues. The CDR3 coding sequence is TGCGCCAGCAGCTTTGGCCCCCCGGGAGGTACGCAGTATTTT. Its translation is CASSFGPPGGTQYF.

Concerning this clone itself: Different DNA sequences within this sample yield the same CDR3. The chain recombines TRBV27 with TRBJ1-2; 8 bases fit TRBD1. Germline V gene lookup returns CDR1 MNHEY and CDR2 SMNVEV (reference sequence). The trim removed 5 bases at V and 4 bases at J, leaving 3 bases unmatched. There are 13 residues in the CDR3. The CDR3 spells CASSRQGPYGYTF. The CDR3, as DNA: TGTGCCAGCAGTCGACAGGGGCCCTATGGCTACACCTTC.

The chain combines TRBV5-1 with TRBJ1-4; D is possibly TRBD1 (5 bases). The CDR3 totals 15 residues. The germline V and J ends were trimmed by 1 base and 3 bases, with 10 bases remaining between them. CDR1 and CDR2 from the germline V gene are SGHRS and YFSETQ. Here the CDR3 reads CASSLTEGANEKLFF. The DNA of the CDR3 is TGCGCCAGCAGCTTGACGGAAGGGGCTAATGAAAAACTGTTTTTT.

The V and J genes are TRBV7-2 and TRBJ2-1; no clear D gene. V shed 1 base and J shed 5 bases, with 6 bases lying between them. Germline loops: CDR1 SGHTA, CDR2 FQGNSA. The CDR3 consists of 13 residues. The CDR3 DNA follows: TGTGCCAGCAGCTTAGGCGCTAACAATGAGCAGTTCTTC. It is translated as CASSLGANNEQFF.

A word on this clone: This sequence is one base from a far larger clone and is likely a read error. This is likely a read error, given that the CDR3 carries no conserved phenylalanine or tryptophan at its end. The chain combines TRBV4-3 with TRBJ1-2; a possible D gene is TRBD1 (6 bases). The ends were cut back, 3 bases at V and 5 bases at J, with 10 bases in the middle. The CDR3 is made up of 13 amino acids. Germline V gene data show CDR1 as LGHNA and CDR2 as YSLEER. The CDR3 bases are TGCGCCAGCAGCCATGGCAGGGGATATGGCTACACCTCC. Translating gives CASSHGRGYGYTS.

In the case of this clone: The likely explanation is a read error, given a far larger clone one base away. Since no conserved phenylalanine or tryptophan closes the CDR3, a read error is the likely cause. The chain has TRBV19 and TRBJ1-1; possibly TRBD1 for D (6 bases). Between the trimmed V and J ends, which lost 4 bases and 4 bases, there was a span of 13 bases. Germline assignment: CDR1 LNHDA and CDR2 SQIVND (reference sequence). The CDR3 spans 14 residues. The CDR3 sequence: CASSTDSGRTEAFL. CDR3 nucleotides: TGTGCCAGTAGTACGGACAGTGGGCGCACTGAAGCTTTCCTT.

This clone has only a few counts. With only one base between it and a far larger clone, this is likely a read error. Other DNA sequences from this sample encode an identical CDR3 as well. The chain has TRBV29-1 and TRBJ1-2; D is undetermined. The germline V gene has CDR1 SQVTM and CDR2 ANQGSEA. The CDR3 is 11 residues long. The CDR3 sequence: CGESSNYGYTF. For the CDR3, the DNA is TGCGGCGAGTCCTCAAACTATGGCTACACCTTC.

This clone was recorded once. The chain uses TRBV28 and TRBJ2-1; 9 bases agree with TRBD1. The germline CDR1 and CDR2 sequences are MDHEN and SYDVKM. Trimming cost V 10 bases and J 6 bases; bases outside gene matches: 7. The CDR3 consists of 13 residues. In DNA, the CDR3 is TGTGCCACTACGGGACAGGGTCCCAATGAGCAGTTCTTC. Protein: CATTGQGPNEQFF.

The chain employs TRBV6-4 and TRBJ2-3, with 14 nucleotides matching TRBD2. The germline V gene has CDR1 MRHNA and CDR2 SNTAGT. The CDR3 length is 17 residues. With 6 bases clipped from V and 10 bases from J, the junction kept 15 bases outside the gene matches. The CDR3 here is CASSPTGLAGDAAAQYF. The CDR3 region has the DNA TGTGCCAGCAGCCCGACGGGACTAGCGGGAGACGCGGCTGCGCAGTATTTT.

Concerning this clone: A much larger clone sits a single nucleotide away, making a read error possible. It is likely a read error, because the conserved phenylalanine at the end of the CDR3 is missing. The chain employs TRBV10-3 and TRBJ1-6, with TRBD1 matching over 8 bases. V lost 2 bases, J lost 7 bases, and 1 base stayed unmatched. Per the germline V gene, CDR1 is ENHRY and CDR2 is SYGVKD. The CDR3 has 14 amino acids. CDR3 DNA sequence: TGTGCCATCAGTGAGGCAGGGGGCAATTCACCCCTCCACTCT. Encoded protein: CAISEAGGNSPLHS.

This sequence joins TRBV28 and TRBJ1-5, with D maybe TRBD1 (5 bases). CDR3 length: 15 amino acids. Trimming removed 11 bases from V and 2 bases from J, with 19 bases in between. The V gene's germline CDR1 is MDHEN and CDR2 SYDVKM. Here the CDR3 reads CASDSRAGGNQPQHF. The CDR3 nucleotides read TGTGCCTCCGACTCCAGGGCTGGGGGCAATCAGCCCCAGCATTTT.

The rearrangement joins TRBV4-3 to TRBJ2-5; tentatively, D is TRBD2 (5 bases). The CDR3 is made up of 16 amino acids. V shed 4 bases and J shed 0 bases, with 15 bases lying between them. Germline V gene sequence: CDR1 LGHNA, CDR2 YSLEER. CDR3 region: CASSRSARRYQETQYF. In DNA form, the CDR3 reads TGCGCCAGCAGCCGATCGGCGCGGAGGTACCAAGAGACCCAGTACTTC.

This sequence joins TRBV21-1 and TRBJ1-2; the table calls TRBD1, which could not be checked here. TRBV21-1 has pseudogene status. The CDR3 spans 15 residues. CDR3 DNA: TGTGCCAGCAGACACCTGGGACAGGCAATCTATGGCTACACCTTC. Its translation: CASRHLGQAIYGYTF.

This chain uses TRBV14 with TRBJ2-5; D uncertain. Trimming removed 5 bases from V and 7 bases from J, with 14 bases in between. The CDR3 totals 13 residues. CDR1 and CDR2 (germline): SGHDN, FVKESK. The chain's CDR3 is CASSKFILGTQYF. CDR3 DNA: TGTGCCAGCAGCAAATTCATTCTGGGGACCCAGTACTTC. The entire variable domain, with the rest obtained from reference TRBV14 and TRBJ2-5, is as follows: EAGVTQFPSHSVIEKGQTVTLRCDPISGHDNLYWYRRVMGKEIKFLLHFVKESKQDESGMPNNRFLAERTGGTYSTLKVQPAELEDSGVYFCASSKFILGTQYFGPGTRLLVL.

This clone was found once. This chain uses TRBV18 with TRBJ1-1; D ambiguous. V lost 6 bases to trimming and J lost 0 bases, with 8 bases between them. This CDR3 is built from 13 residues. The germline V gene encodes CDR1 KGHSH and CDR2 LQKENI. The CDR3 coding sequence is TGTGCCAGCTCTTCCGAAATGAACACTGAAGCTTTCTTT. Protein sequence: CASSSEMNTEAFF.

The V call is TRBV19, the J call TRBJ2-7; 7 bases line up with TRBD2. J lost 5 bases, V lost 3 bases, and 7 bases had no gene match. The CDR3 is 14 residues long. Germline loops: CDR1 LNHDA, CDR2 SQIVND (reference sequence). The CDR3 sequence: CASSIGGGAHEQYF. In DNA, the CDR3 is TGTGCCAGTAGTATTGGGGGGGGTGCCCACGAGCAGTACTTC.

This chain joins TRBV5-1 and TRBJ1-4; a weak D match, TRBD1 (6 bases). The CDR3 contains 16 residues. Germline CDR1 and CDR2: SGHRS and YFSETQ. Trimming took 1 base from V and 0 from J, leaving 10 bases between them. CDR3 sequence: CASSLFQGTTNEKLFF. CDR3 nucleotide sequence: TGCGCCAGCAGCTTGTTCCAGGGGACAACTAATGAAAAACTGTTTTTT.

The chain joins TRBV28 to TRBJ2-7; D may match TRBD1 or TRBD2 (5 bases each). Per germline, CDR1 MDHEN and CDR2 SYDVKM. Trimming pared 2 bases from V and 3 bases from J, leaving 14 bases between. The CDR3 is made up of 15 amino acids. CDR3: CASSLVGLGDYEQYF. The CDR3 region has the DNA TGTGCCAGCAGTTTAGTGGGATTGGGGGACTACGAGCAGTACTTC.